This TCR beta chain originates from a study of cytomegalovirus exposure and HLA in healthy donors. Study outcomes and limitations: Immune exposure was documented only through CMV serostatus. Upon later analysis, HLA-associated TCR beta chains proved more clonally expanded than other, equally common chains. TCR beta sequences reportedly predicted most subjects' HLA-A and HLA-B alleles accurately.

As to this clone: Its antigen is unknown.

Germline CDR1 is MDHEN and CDR2 is SYDVKM. The CDR3 extends over 17 amino acids. The trim removed 5 bases at V and 5 bases at J, leaving 16 bases unmatched. The study ran its PCR with 60 Vbeta and 13 Jbeta primers. The assay was immunoSEQ multiplex PCR, and TCRdb's table has in-frame clones only and misses some. Of 90,000 or so clones listed, more than 65% are singletons. V gene TRBV28 combines with J gene TRBJ2-5; 8 bases line up with TRBD2. The TCR was taken from a woman under 30 in good health and CMV-seropositive. Sequencing used PBMCs. Here the CDR3 DNA reads TGTGCCAGCAGTCGACGGGGGGGTAGCGGGAAGAGTGAGACCCAGTACTTC. This encodes CASSRRGGSGKSETQYF.